These T cell receptor beta chains were read from a single sample in a study of CD8 T cells in Susac syndrome. MiXCR, run by TCRdb on the immunoSEQ multiplex PCR reads, gives a single entry per CDR3 protein. Here the sample spans about 130,000 distinct CDR3 sequences, roughly 80% being singletons. What was sequenced was CD8+ T cells from PBMCs. The receptors originated from a human donor with multiple sclerosis. CDR3s include the opening cysteine and the closing phenylalanine or tryptophan. D genes are given only for firm matches. Expanded clones get a size class; other rows say once, few or many, or leave the size out.

CDR3	DNA	size	V	D	J
CSVHGNNTEAFF	TGCAGCGTTCACGGGAATAACACTGAAGCTTTCTTT	-	TRBV29-1	-	TRBJ1-1
CASSLDGFSTDTQYF	TGTGCCAGCAGCTTAGACGGCTTTAGCACAGATACGCAGTATTTT	-	TRBV7-9	-	TRBJ2-3
CASKYRLAVTDTQYF	TGTGCCAGCAAGTATCGACTAGCGGTAACAGATACGCAGTATTTT	-	TRBV2	TRBD2	TRBJ2-3
CSASFPRDRVNEQFF	TGCAGTGCTAGCTTTCCGCGGGACAGGGTCAATGAGCAGTTCTTC	-	TRBV20-1	TRBD1	TRBJ2-1
CASSLGQGGGYTF	TGTGCCAGCAGCTTGGGACAGGGTGGTGGCTACACCTTC	-	TRBV5-6	TRBD1	TRBJ1-2
CASSTRPTFYEQYF	TGTGCCAGCAGCACCCGACCCACGTTTTACGAGCAGTACTTC	few	TRBV6-1	-	TRBJ2-7
CASSQDGGVYNEQFF	TGTGCCAGCAGCCAAGACGGGGGAGTCTACAATGAGCAGTTCTTC	-	TRBV4-3	-	TRBJ2-1
CASSLAGGYYGYTF	TGTGCCAGCAGCTTAGCTGGGGGGTACTATGGCTACACCTTC	-	TRBV7-2	-	TRBJ1-2
CSGEENTEAFF	TGCAGCGGGGAGGAGAACACTGAAGCTTTCTTT	-	TRBV29-1	-	TRBJ1-1
CAVRDNTEAFF	TGTGCCGTTAGGGACAACACTGAAGCTTTCTTT	-	TRBV27	-	TRBJ1-1
CASSRTQGDAHYNEQFF	TGTGCCAGCAGCCGCACCCAGGGGGACGCCCACTACAATGAGCAGTTCTTC	-	TRBV4-2	TRBD1	TRBJ2-1
CATSDSDRGLADTQYF	TGTGCCACCAGTGACTCGGACAGGGGGCTTGCAGATACGCAGTATTTT	-	TRBV24-1	TRBD1	TRBJ2-3
CASSYQGGATEAFF	TGTGCCAGCAGTTACCAGGGTGGGGCCACTGAAGCTTTCTTT	few	TRBV6-5	-	TRBJ1-1
CASSFPGGNGYTF	TGTGCCAGCAGTTTCCCCGGGGGAAATGGCTACACCTTC	once	TRBV12-3/TRBV12-4	-	TRBJ1-2
CASSSITGLRETQYF	TGTGCCAGCAGTTCGATTACAGGGTTGAGGGAGACCCAGTACTTC	-	TRBV12-3/TRBV12-4	-	TRBJ2-5
CASGLAYKGSGSNEQFF	TGTGCTAGTGGTTTGGCGTACAAGGGTAGTGGGAGTAATGAGCAGTTCTTC	-	TRBV12-5	-	TRBJ2-1
CSASFWGNSPLHF	TGCAGTGCTAGCTTTTGGGGAAATTCACCCCTCCACTTT	-	TRBV20-1	-	TRBJ1-6
CASSEWQGETLEGYGYTF	TGCGCCAGCAGCGAGTGGCAGGGAGAGACGTTGGAGGGGTATGGCTACACCTTC	once	TRBV5-1	-	TRBJ1-2
CAWSVRPNTGELFF	TGTGCCTGGAGTGTAAGGCCTAACACCGGGGAGCTGTTTTTT	-	TRBV30	-	TRBJ2-2
CASSFGGDTGELFF	TGTGCCAGCAGTTTTGGGGGGGACACCGGGGAGCTGTTTTTT	-	TRBV27	TRBD2	TRBJ2-2
CASSHRAGGLDTQYF	TGCGCCAGCAGCCATAGAGCGGGAGGGTTGGATACGCAGTATTTT	-	TRBV4-3	TRBD2	TRBJ2-3
CATSDQDRGGYNEQFF	TGTGCCACCAGTGACCAGGACCGTGGGGGGTACAATGAGCAGTTCTTC	once	TRBV24-1	-	TRBJ2-1
CASSIHLEPTQIRSYF	TGTGCCAGCAGCATCCATCTAGAGCCTACACAGATACGCAGTTATTTT	-	TRBV21-1	-	TRBJ2-3
CAISDDSGYYNEQFF	TGTGCCATCAGTGATGATAGCGGATACTACAATGAGCAGTTCTTC	-	TRBV10-3	-	TRBJ2-1
CASSFRDRGNNEQFF	TGTGCCAGCAGCTTCCGGGACAGGGGAAACAATGAGCAGTTCTTC	-	TRBV7-9	TRBD1	TRBJ2-1
CASSSGGYNEQFF	TGTGCCAGCTCTAGCGGGGGTTACAATGAGCAGTTCTTC	-	TRBV19	TRBD2	TRBJ2-1
CAWSVSEVPYNEQFF	TGTGCCTGGAGTGTCTCTGAAGTCCCGTACAATGAGCAGTTCTTC	-	TRBV30	-	TRBJ2-1
CASSLGAGGVNSYNEQFF	TGTGCCAGCAGCTTAGGAGCTGGCGGGGTAAACTCCTACAATGAGCAGTTCTTC	-	TRBV7-9	-	TRBJ2-1
CSARDPGNYGYTF	TGCAGTGCTAGAGATCCCGGCAACTATGGCTACACCTTC	-	TRBV20-1	-	TRBJ1-2